The 19 T cell receptor beta chains below all came from one sample that was sequenced in a study of OX40 agonist ivuxolimab in advanced cancers. Method: immunoSEQ multiplex PCR; TCRdb's copy keeps in-frame clones and lacks some. This sample carries 90,000 to 100,000 clones, approximately 88% of them seen once, and the ten largest clones take 0.5%. The source was CD4+ or CD8+ T cells sorted from blood, collected in a trial of the OX40 agonist ivuxolimab. These receptor sequences come from an adult with an advanced solid tumor such as melanoma, head and neck, liver or kidney cancer.

The gene calls are TRBV5-5 and TRBJ2-7; TRBD2 matches 7 bases. With V trimmed by 3 bases and J by 4 bases, 4 bases remained unmatched. From germline, CDR1 is SGHKS and CDR2 YYEKEE (reference sequence). This CDR3 comprises 13 residues. CDR3 loop: CASSSGLRYEQYF. The CDR3 DNA reads TGTGCCAGCAGCTCGGGACTACGATACGAGCAGTACTTC. The complete variable domain, with remaining parts taken from reference TRBV5-5 and TRBJ2-7, reads DAGVTQSPTHLIKTRGQQVTLRCSPISGHKSVSWYQQVLGQGPQFIFQYYEKEERGRGNFPDRFSARQFPNYSSELNVNALLLGDSALYLCASSSGLRYEQYFGPGTRLTVT.

The chain has TRBV5-1 and TRBJ1-5; 7 nucleotides match TRBD1. The CDR3 runs 15 residues. V was clipped by 0 bases and J by 7 bases; unmatched bases: 7. The germline CDR1 and CDR2 sequences are SGHRS and YFSETQ. The CDR3 protein is CASSLGQGERQPQHF. The CDR3 nucleotides read TGCGCCAGCAGCTTGGGGCAGGGGGAAAGGCAGCCCCAGCATTTT.

The chain joins TRBV5-4 to TRBJ2-5, with a possible D match to TRBD2 (5 bases). Trimming left V 4 bases short and J 5 bases short, with 27 bases between. The CDR3 has 18 residues. CDR1 is SGHNT, CDR2 YYREEE, per germline (reference sequence). This chain's CDR3 is CASSQKFFVGVSLETQYF. The CDR3 DNA reads TGTGCCAGCAGCCAAAAGTTTTTTGTCGGGGTGAGCCTGGAGACCCAGTACTTC.

The chain recombines TRBV7-2 with TRBJ2-2, with 9 positions matching TRBD2. This CDR3 is 15 amino acids long. Trimming took 5 bases from V and 6 from J; bases not matched to a gene: 7. The germline CDR1 and CDR2 sequences are SGHTA and FQGNSA. CDR3 protein: CASSLRGGGAGELFF. The CDR3 region has the DNA TGTGCCAGCAGCCTCCGTGGCGGGGGGGCCGGGGAGCTGTTTTTT.

The gene calls are TRBV7-2 and TRBJ1-5; 11 bases match TRBD1. The V gene end was trimmed by 5 bases and the J gene end by 5 bases; junction bases not matched to a gene: 11. Germline V CDR1 and CDR2: SGHTA, FQGNSA. This CDR3 spans 17 amino acids. The CDR3 sequence is CASSHFRGQGAHQPQHF. DNA of the CDR3: TGTGCCAGCAGCCATTTCCGAGGACAGGGGGCTCATCAGCCCCAGCATTTT.

The chain uses TRBV7-9 and TRBJ1-2; D might be TRBD1 (5 bases). This CDR3 is 14 amino acids long. Trimming took off 7 bases at V and 8 bases at J, with 20 bases between the two ends. Germline V CDR1 and CDR2: SEHNR, FQNEAQ (reference sequence). CDR3: CASIPAGVLWGYTF. CDR3 nucleotides: TGTGCCAGCATCCCGGCGGGGGTTCTTTGGGGCTACACCTTC.

The chain has TRBV4-1 and TRBJ2-5; D unclear. This CDR3 region has 12 residues. Germline CDR1 MGHRA, CDR2 YSYEKL. Trimming shortened V by 3 bases and J by 0 bases, and 2 bases separated the two germline ends. In DNA, the CDR3 is TGCGCCAGCAGCCAGAACCAAGAGACCCAGTACTTC. Translation: CASSQNQETQYF.

This clone appeared once. This sample includes further DNA sequences coding for the same CDR3. V usage is TRBV19 and J usage is TRBJ2-7; the match to TRBD2 covers 7 bases. Germline assignment: CDR1 LNHDA and CDR2 SQIVND (reference sequence). The CDR3 totals 13 residues. The ends lost 6 bases at V and 2 bases at J; junction bases unmatched: 4. CDR3 residues: CASRAGRTYEQYF. The DNA for the CDR3 is TGTGCCAGTAGAGCGGGACGGACCTACGAGCAGTACTTC.

This chain joins TRBV6-1 and TRBJ1-2; tentative D call: TRBD1 (5 bases). This CDR3 is built from 15 residues. The V and J ends lost 0 bases and 4 bases respectively, with 12 bases between them. The germline V gene has CDR1 MNHNS and CDR2 SASEGT. CDR3 coding DNA: TGTGCCAGCAGTGAAGCAGGGGTGGGGGGCTATGGCTACACCTTC. Translated, it gives CASSEAGVGGYGYTF.

This chain uses TRBV4-1 with TRBJ2-5; 7 bases line up with TRBD1. Trimming at V came to 0 bases and at J to 7 bases, leaving 8 bases not matched to a gene. From germline, CDR1 is MGHRA and CDR2 YSYEKL. This CDR3 contains 15 residues. This chain's CDR3 is CASSQDGTELRTQYF. The CDR3 region has the DNA TGCGCCAGCAGCCAAGACGGGACAGAGCTGCGGACCCAGTACTTC.

The rearrangement joins TRBV9 to TRBJ2-1, with 8 bases fitting TRBD2. V gave up 0 bases and J gave up 3 bases; unmatched junction bases: 8. This CDR3 spans 17 amino acids. Germline CDR1 is SGDLS and CDR2 is YYNGEE. For the CDR3, the DNA is TGTGCCAGCAGCGTAGCATCGGGCGGGGGGAACTACAATGAGCAGTTCTTC. This sequence encodes CASSVASGGGNYNEQFF.

The rearrangement joins TRBV4-1 to TRBJ2-2; TRBD1 aligns across 7 bases. The germline gives CDR1 MGHRA, CDR2 YSYEKL. The length of the CDR3 is 14 residues. The junction had 9 bases not matched to a gene; V was cut back by 7 bases and J by 7 bases. CDR3 bases: TGCGCCAGCAAGTTAGGGCAGGGGGACGGGGAGCTGTTTTTT. Translating gives CASKLGQGDGELFF.

The rearrangement links TRBV2 to TRBJ1-5, with TRBD1 matching over 7 bases. CDR1 and CDR2 (germline): SNHLY, FYNNEI. Trimming cost V 5 bases and J 15 bases; bases outside gene matches: 19. This CDR3 is 15 amino acids long. CDR3 loop: CASSNNAGGRGGWHF. The DNA of the CDR3 is TGTGCCAGCAGTAATAACGCTGGCGGCAGGGGGGGGTGGCATTTT.

The J gene is TRBJ2-5, the V gene TRBV7-9; no clear D gene. This CDR3 is built from 14 residues. Germline CDR1 is SEHNR and CDR2 is FQNEAQ (reference sequence). V lost 0 bases to trimming and J lost 0 bases, with 5 bases between them. The CDR3 sequence is CASSLARYQETQYF. The CDR3 DNA follows: TGTGCCAGCAGCTTAGCCAGATACCAAGAGACCCAGTACTTC.

In DNA, the CDR3 is TGTGCCAGTAGTACATCATGGACTGCGGACACTGAAGCTTTCTTT. This encodes CASSTSWTADTEAFF. The chain has TRBV19 and TRBJ1-1, with D uncertain. Germline values: CDR1 LNHDA, CDR2 SQIVND (reference sequence). This CDR3 has 15 amino acids. The ends were cut back, 4 bases at V and 3 bases at J, with 15 bases in the middle. The complete variable domain, with remaining parts taken from reference TRBV19 and TRBJ1-1, reads DGGITQSPKYLFRKEGQNVTLSCEQNLNHDAMYWYRQDPGQGLRLIYYSQIVNDFQKGDIAEGYSVSREKKESFPLTVTSAQKNPTAFYLCASSTSWTADTEAFFGQGTRLTVV.

V usage is TRBV5-8 and J usage is TRBJ2-3; 7 bases are a match to TRBD1. Trimming at V came to 4 bases and at J to 0 bases, leaving 17 bases not matched to a gene. This CDR3 comprises 19 residues. The V gene's germline CDR1 is SGHTS and CDR2 YDEGEE. This chain's CDR3 is CASSPGLVGTESSTDTQYF. The CDR3 DNA follows: TGTGCCAGCAGCCCAGGTCTAGTGGGGACAGAGTCTAGCACAGATACGCAGTATTTT.

This clone has at least ten counts. V and J are TRBV2 and TRBJ2-2; D is ambiguous. Between the trimmed V and J ends, which lost 4 bases and 4 bases, there was a span of 13 bases. CDR1 is SNHLY, CDR2 FYNNEI, per germline. CDR3 length equals 15 residues. The CDR3 DNA follows: TGTGCCAGCAGTGTAGACACCCCAGGCACCGGGGAGCTGTTTTTT. Its protein product is CASSVDTPGTGELFF.

This clone was picked up one time. The chain combines TRBV27 with TRBJ1-4; weak D call: TRBD1 (6 bases). Germline CDR1 is MNHEY and CDR2 is SMNVEV (reference sequence). This CDR3 spans 18 amino acids. Trimming pared 6 bases from V and 4 bases from J, leaving 24 bases between. CDR3 nucleotide sequence: TGTGCCAGCAGCACAATTGTAACGGGGGCAGGCTTTAATGAAAAACTGTTTTTT. Amino acids: CASSTIVTGAGFNEKLFF.

The chain joins TRBV9 to TRBJ2-3, with 9 bases aligning to TRBD2. The CDR3 consists of 16 residues. Germline V gene data show CDR1 as SGDLS and CDR2 as YYNGEE. Germline trimming cut 0 bases from V and 8 bases from J; bases unmatched to any gene: 10. The CDR3 nucleotides read TGTGCCAGCAGCGTAGAGGCTAGCGGGGTCCGTCGTACGCAGTATTTT. Translated: CASSVEASGVRRTQYF. Using reference TRBV9 and TRBJ2-3 for the parts outside the CDR3, the full variable domain is DSGVTQTPKHLITATGQRVTLRCSPRSGDLSVYWYQQSLDQGLQFLIQYYNGEERAKGNILERFSAQQFPDLHSELNLSSLELGDSALYFCASSVEASGVRRTQYFGPGTRLTVL.